One sample yielded the 8 T cell receptor beta chains listed below, sequenced in a study of blood T cell repertoires in COVID-19. Clones were read by immunoSEQ multiplex PCR, and TCRdb kept only the in-frame ones, dropping some. Of around 39,000 clones listed, about nine tenths were seen once; the top ten hold 7.5% to 9.5%. Sequencing was done on a sample of peripheral blood. The origin of the receptors is a man in his sixties with active COVID-19.

CDR3 sequence (DNA): TGTGCCAGCAGTTTAGGGGGGGGTCCCAATGAGCAGTTCTTC. As protein: CASSLGGGPNEQFF. The chain links TRBV28 to TRBJ2-1; 7 nucleotides agree with TRBD2. CDR1 MDHEN and CDR2 SYDVKM come from the germline V gene. V dropped 2 bases and J dropped 6; count of bases not matched to a gene: 4. The length of the CDR3 is 14 residues.

V gene TRBV19 combines with J gene TRBJ1-6, with TRBD1 identical over 8 bases. Germline V lookup: CDR1 LNHDA, CDR2 SQIVND (reference sequence). CDR3 length equals 15 residues. The V and J ends lost 6 bases and 5 bases, in that order; junction bases with no gene match: 6. This chain's CDR3 is CASRTGQANNSPLHF. In nucleotides, the CDR3 is TGTGCCAGTAGGACGGGACAGGCGAATAATTCACCCCTCCACTTT.

The chain combines TRBV9 with TRBJ2-5; 7 bases align to TRBD1. Per the germline V gene, CDR1 is SGDLS and CDR2 is YYNGEE. The junction had 2 bases not matched to a gene; V was cut back by 2 bases and J by 4 bases. CDR3 size: 13 residues. Here the CDR3 DNA reads TGTGCCAGCAGCGTTGCAGGGGGAGAGACCCAGTACTTC. It yields the protein CASSVAGGETQYF.

V and J are TRBV5-1 and TRBJ2-7; 8 positions match TRBD2. With V trimmed by 4 bases and J by 6 bases, 18 bases remained unmatched. From germline, CDR1 is SGHRS and CDR2 YFSETQ. There are 17 residues in the CDR3. The CDR3 loop reads CASSLSGFAGGRGEQYF. The CDR3 region has the DNA TGCGCCAGCAGCCTTTCGGGTTTTGCGGGAGGAAGAGGCGAGCAGTACTTC.

The V and J genes are TRBV6-6 and TRBJ2-2; tentatively, D is TRBD2 (5 bases). CDR1 and CDR2 from the germline V gene are MNHNY and SVGAGI (reference sequence). V was pared by 2 bases and J by 4 bases, with 11 bases between. CDR3 length: 15 residues. The CDR3 nucleotides are TGTGCCAGCAGTTACCGAGGGAGAAGCACCGGGGAGCTGTTTTTT. This codes for CASSYRGRSTGELFF.

V gene TRBV30 combines with J gene TRBJ1-1, with D possibly being TRBD1 (5 bases). Between the trimmed V and J ends, which lost 8 bases and 6 bases, there was a span of 31 bases. There are 17 residues in the CDR3. Germline V gene lookup returns CDR1 GTSNPN and CDR2 SVGIG (reference sequence). The CDR3: CAATPIYSRDFRAEAFF. The CDR3 bases are TGTGCCGCTACCCCAATATATTCCAGGGACTTCAGGGCTGAAGCTTTCTTT.

The genes are TRBV10-3 and TRBJ1-1, with 10 bases matching TRBD1. V dropped 6 bases and J dropped 0; count of bases not matched to a gene: 13. The CDR3 loop spans 18 amino acids. The germline CDR1 and CDR2 sequences are ENHRY and SYGVKD. CDR3 sequence reads: CAIRPSSGTGALNTEAFF. The CDR3 DNA reads TGTGCCATCAGGCCCAGCTCCGGGACAGGGGCATTGAACACTGAAGCTTTCTTT.

V is TRBV29-1 and J is TRBJ2-3; D gene unclear. This CDR3 has 12 amino acids. Trimming cost V 7 bases and J 1 base, with 9 bases left between them. Germline V gene sequence: CDR1 SQVTM, CDR2 ANQGSEA. The CDR3 region has the DNA TGCAGCGCCCGCGGCCGCACAGATACGCAGTATTTT. This translates into CSARGRTDTQYF.